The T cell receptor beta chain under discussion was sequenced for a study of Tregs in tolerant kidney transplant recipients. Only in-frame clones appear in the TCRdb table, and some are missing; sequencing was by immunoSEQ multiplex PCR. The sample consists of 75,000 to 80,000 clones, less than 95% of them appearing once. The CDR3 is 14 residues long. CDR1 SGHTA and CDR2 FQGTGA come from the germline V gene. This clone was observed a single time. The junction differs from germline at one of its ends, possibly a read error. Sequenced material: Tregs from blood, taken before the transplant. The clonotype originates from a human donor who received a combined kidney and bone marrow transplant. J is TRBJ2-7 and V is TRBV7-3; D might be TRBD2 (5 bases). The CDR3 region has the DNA TGTGCCGGCAGCTCTCTCCCGGGATCCTACGAGCAGTACTTC. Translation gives CAGSSLPGSYEQYF.